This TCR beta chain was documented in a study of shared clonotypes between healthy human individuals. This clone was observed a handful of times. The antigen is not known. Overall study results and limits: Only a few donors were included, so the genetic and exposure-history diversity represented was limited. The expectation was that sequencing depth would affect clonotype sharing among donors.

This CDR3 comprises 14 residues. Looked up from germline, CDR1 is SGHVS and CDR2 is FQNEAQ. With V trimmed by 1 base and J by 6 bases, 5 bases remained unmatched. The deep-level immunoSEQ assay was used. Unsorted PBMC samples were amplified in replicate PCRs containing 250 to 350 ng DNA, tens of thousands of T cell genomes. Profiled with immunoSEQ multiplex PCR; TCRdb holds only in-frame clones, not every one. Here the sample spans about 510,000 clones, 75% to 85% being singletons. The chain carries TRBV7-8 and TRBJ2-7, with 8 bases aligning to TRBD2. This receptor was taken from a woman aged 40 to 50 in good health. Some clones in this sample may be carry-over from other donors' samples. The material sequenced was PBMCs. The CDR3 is CASSLGSSGTEQYF. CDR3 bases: TGTGCCAGCAGCTTAGGGAGTAGCGGGACCGAGCAGTACTTC.